This T cell receptor (beta chain) was retrieved from a study of T cells in Graves' hyperthyroidism and ophthalmopathy. The CDR3 is made up of 13 amino acids. V was pared by 1 base and J by 6 bases, with 8 bases between. CDR1 LGHNT and CDR2 FRNRAP come from the germline V gene. Graves' hyperthyroidism qualified as stable when ophthalmopathy did not progress within 18 months. RNA transcripts provided the source from which TCR beta CDR3 regions were amplified. The HTBI primer set served for first-round RT-PCR of the TCR CDR3. TCRdb used MiXCR to reprocess the multiplex PCR reads, holding one entry per CDR3 protein. Altogether around 450,000 distinct CDR3 sequences are present, about a sixth being singletons, with the ten largest covering 7.5% to 9%. General study findings and limits: The model predicted ophthalmopathy a median 6.5 months before onset.

To note about this clonotype: What it binds is unknown.

The chain carries TRBV12-5 and TRBJ2-3; no clear D gene. The TCR sequence derives from a woman younger than 35 with Graves' hyperthyroidism. The sequencing sample was made of blood. The CDR3 DNA follows: TGTGCTAGTGGTTTGGCTAGTTTGGATACGCAGTATTTT. This sequence encodes CASGLASLDTQYF.